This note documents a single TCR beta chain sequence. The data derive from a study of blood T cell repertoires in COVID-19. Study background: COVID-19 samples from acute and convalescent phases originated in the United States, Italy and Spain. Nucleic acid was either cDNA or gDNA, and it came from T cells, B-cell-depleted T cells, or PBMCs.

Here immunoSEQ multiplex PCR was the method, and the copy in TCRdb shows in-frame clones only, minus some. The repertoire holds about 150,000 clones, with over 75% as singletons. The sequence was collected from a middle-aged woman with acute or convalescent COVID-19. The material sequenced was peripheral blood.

The CDR3 sequence is CASSLGETYSNQPQHF. The CDR3 DNA follows: TGTGCCAGCAGCTTAGGGGAGACATATAGCAATCAGCCCCAGCATTTT. The V and J genes are TRBV7-3 and TRBJ1-5; no definite D call. The V end lost 2 bases, the J end lost 0 bases, and 11 bases lay between the germline ends. The CDR3 is made up of 16 amino acids. In germline, CDR1 is SGHTA, CDR2 FQGTGA.